Below, one T cell receptor beta chain is given with its context. Its antigen specificity is not known. Per-nucleotide qualities are absent, and no much larger clonotype sits a single base away. The data originate from a study of shared clonotypes between healthy human individuals (dated by TCRdb to between 2020 and 2021). About the investigation overall: The cohort included three men and a couple of women between 18 and 49 years of age. To increase sequencing depth and limit assay-specific biases, TCR repertoire library preparation and sequencing were carried out by different laboratories using diverse techniques. For each donor, CD4 naive and CD4 memory were each given three plates, CD8 naive was given two plates, and CD8 memory was given one plate. Leukapheresis yielded between about 0.85 and 9 billion PBMCs per donor. Blood TCR repertoires of five healthy adults were deeply sequenced to estimate repertoire size and the extent of clonotype sharing between individuals. The paper as a whole reports these results and caveats: Compared with non-shared clonotypes, clonotypes shared by all four sorted-subset donors had higher generation probabilities. Naive subsets generally had larger estimated clonotype richness than memory subsets did. Only blood was sampled, and tissue TCR repertoires likely differ from those in blood. Even with the large sequencing depth, rarefaction of the sorted-subset datasets indicated that sequencing was incomplete. Because the study included a small number of donors, the genetic and exposure-history diversity represented was limited. Pairwise subsampling led to the expectation that sequencing depth would affect the degree of clonotype sharing among donors. Across a few donors, approximately 5% of naive CD4, roughly 3.8% of naive CD8, approximately 2.5% of memory CD4, and 0.4% of memory CD8 clonotypes were shared.

From its cysteine to its phenylalanine, the CDR3 spans 15 amino acids. Only the CDR3 part of the read is kept: 45 bases, read in frame from the first base. Per the germline V gene, LGHNA is the CDR1 and YSLEER is the CDR2. The germline ends are 10 bases apart after V is trimmed by 0 bases and J by 2 bases. The donors were healthy, HIV-negative adults with no recently reported acute infections or vaccinations. Every donor was a Caucasian adult living in Nashville, Tennessee, USA. CD4+ T cells were enriched by magnetic negative selection; naive cells were then positively selected on CD45RA, and the negative fraction formed the memory subset. After blood collection by leukapheresis, PBMCs were isolated using Ficoll-Histopaque density gradient centrifugation and then cryopreserved in the vapor phase of liquid nitrogen. Analytical flow cytometry was used to check the purity and quantity of each magnetically sorted T cell population. Each sorted fraction had its genomic DNA isolated and then quantified by UV absorbance on a Nanodrop 2000c.

Using the deep immunoSEQ assay, TCR CDR3 regions were amplified from genomic DNA by multiplex PCR. Genomic DNA extracted from each cell subset was distributed evenly over all wells of several immunoSEQ 96-well plates, and each plate served as one replicate. For sorted subsets, around 0.2 ug of genomic DNA, equivalent to some 30,000 T cell genomes, went into each replicate PCR. Purified libraries were measured with a Qubit 3.0 fluorometer, size-checked on a Bioanalyzer 2100, and measured again with the KAPA Library Quantification kit. Every immunoSEQ 96-well plate was sequenced on a dedicated single-read 150-cycle Illumina NextSeq 550 flow cell. Concerning the study's data processing: Because the immunoSEQ output held only junctional sequences and lacked quality scores, the filtering could not match the filtering applied to full-length reads. Sequences were annotated with PyIR, a Python wrapper for IgBLAST v1.9, using IMGT germline references to assign V/J genes and CDR3. Reads were filtered out if the reads had weak V/J assignments (E-value above 1e-6), no CDR3, stop codons, out-of-frame junctions, or ambiguous translated residues. V3J clonotypes were defined by identical inferred V gene, J gene, and CDR3 amino acid sequence. To compute the percentage overlap between repertoires, the number of shared unique clonotypes was divided by the size of the smaller repertoire. Richness of each repertoire was evaluated using RTK rarefaction, the Chao1 estimator, and Recon v2.1 estimates of unobserved clonotypes. For all TCRbeta clonotypes obtained by the gDNA method from a few donors, generation probabilities were computed with OLGA. TCRdb obtained this table from immuneACCESS and retained in-frame rearrangements with V and J assigned. These tables miss some clones; where compared with another copy, unresolved V genes account for less than half of the shortfall, and the remainder is unexplained. Clone size and V and J calls were adopted from that table, with D and trimming inferred from the DNA. This sample comprises 2 million to 2.5 million clones, approximately 95% of them detected only once. The ten largest account for approximately 0.13% of the sample.

The chain is assembled from TRBV4-3 and TRBJ1-1, with the D segment identity uncertain. The TCR comes from a man aged 18 to 30 in good health. Sequencing was done on a sample of naive CD4+ T cells sorted from blood. This specimen's cell subset or site label, interpreted: CD45RA+ positively selected. CDR3 loop: CASSQETGFNTEAFF. At the DNA level, the sequence is TGCGCCAGCAGCCAAGAGACTGGCTTTAACACTGAAGCTTTCTTT.